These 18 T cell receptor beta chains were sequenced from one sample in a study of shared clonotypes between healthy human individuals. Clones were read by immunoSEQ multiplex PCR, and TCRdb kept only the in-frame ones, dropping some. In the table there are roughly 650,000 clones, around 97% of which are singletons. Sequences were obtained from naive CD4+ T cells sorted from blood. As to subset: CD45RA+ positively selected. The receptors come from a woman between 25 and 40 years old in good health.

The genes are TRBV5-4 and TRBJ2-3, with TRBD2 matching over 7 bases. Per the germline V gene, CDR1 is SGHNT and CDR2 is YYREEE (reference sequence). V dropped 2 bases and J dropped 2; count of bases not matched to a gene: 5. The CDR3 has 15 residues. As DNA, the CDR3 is TGTGCCAGCAGCTTTTCCGCGGGAGCCACAGATACGCAGTATTTT. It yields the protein CASSFSAGATDTQYF.

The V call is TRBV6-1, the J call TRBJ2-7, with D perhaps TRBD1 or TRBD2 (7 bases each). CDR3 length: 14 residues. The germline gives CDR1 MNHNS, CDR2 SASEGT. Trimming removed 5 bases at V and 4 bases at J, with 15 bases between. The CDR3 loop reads CASSNNRGGYEQYF. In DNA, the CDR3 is TGTGCCAGCAGTAACAACAGGGGAGGGTACGAGCAGTACTTC.

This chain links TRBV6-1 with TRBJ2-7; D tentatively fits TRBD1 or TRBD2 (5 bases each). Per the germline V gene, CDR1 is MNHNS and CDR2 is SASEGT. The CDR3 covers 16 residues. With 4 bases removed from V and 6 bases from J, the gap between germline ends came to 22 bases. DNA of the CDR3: TGTGCCAGCAGTGTTACTACCGGGACCCGGGGCCGCGAGCAGTACTTC. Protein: CASSVTTGTRGREQYF.

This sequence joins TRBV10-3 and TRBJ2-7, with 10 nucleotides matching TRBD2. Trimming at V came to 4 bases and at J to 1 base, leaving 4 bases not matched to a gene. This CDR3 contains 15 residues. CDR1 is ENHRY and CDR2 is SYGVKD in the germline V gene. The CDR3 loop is CAISGGSGRSYEQYF. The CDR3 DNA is TGTGCCATCAGTGGAGGTAGCGGGAGGTCCTACGAGCAGTACTTC.

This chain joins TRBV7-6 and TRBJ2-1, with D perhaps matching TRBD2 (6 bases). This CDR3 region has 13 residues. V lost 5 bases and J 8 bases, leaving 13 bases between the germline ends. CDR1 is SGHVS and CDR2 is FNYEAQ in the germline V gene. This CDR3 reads CASSLLGTHEQFF. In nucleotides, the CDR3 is TGTGCCAGCAGCCTCCTCGGGACTCATGAGCAGTTCTTC.

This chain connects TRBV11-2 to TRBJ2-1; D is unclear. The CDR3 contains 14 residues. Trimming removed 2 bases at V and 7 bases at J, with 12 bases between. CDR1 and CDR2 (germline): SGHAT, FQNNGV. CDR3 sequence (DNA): TGTGCCAGCAGCTTAAGCTCTTGGGGTAATGAGCAGTTCTTC. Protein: CASSLSSWGNEQFF.

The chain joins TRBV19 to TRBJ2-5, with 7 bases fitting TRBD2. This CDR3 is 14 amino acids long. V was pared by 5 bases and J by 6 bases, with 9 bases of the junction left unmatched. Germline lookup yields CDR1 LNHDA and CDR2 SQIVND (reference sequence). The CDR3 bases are TGTGCCAGTAGTTCCTCGGCGGGAGCCAAGACCCAGTACTTC. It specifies CASSSSAGAKTQYF.

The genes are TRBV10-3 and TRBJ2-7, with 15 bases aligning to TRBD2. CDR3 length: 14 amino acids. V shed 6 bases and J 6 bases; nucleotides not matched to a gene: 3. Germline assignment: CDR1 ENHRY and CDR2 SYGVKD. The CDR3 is CAIRGLAGGSEQYF. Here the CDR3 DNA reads TGTGCCATCAGGGGACTAGCGGGAGGTAGCGAGCAGTACTTC.

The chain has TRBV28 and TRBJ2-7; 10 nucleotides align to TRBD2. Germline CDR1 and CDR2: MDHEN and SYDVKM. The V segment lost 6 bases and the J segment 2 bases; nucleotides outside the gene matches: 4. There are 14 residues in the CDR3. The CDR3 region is CASSTSGDTYEQYF. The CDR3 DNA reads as TGTGCCAGCAGCACTAGCGGGGACACCTACGAGCAGTACTTC.

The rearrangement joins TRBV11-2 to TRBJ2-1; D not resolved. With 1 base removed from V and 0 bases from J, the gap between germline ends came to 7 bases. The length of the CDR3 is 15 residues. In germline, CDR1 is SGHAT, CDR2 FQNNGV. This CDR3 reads CASSLVHYSYNEQFF. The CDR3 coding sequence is TGTGCCAGCAGCTTAGTCCACTACTCCTACAATGAGCAGTTCTTC. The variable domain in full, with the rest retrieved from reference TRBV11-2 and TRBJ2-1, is EAGVAQSPRYKIIEKRQSVAFWCNPISGHATLYWYQQILGQGPKLLIQFQNNGVVDDSQLPKDRFSAERLKGVDSTLKIQPAKLEDSAVYLCASSLVHYSYNEQFFGPGTRLTVL.

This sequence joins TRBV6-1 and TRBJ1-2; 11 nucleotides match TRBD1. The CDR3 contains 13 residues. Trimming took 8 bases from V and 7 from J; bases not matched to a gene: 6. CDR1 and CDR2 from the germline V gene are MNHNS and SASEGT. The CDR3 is CASLGQGDSGYTF. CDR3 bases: TGTGCCAGCTTGGGACAGGGGGACTCTGGCTACACCTTC.

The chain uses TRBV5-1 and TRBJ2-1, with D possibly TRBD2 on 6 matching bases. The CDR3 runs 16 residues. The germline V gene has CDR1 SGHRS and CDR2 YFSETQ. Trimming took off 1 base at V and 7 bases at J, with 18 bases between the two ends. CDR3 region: CASSLSPGAWINEQFF. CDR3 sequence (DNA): TGCGCCAGCAGCTTGAGCCCGGGAGCATGGATTAATGAGCAGTTCTTC.

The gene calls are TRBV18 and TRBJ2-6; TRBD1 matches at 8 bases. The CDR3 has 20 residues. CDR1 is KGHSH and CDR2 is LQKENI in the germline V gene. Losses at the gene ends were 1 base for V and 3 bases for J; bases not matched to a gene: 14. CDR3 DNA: TGTGCCAGCTCACCACGACTTCCGGAGACAGGGGAGGTTGGGGCCAACGTCCTGACTTTC. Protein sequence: CASSPRLPETGEVGANVLTF.

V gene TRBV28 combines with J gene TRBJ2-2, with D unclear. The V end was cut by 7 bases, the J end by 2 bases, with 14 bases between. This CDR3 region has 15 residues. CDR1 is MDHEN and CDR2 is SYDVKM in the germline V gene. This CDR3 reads CASKKHILNTGELFF. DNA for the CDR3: TGTGCCAGCAAAAAACACATCCTTAACACCGGGGAGCTGTTTTTT.

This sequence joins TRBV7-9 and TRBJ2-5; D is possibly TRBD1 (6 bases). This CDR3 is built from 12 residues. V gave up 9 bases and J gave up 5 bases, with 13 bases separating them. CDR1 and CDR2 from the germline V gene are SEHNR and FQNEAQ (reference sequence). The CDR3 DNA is TGTGCCAGTAGTCCAGGGGACGAGACCCAGTACTTC. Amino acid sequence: CASSPGDETQYF.

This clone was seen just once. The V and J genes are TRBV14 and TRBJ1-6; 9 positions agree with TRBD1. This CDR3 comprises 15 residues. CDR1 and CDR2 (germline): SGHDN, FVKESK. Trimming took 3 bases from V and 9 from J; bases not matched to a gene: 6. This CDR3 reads CASSHSDRGGSPLHF. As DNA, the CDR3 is TGTGCCAGCAGCCACTCGGACAGGGGAGGTTCACCCCTCCACTTT.

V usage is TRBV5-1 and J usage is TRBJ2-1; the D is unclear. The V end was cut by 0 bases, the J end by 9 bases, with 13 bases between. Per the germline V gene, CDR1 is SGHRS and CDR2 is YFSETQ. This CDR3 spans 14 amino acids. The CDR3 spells CASSLAVSSTEQFF. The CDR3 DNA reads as TGCGCCAGCAGCTTGGCCGTCAGCTCCACTGAGCAGTTCTTC.

Here the CDR3 DNA reads TGTGCCAGCTCACCTTTGGACAGTAACACCGGGGAGCTGTTTTTT. Protein sequence: CASSPLDSNTGELFF. V is TRBV18 and J is TRBJ2-2; tentative D call: TRBD1 (6 bases). CDR3 length: 15 residues. CDR1 and CDR2 from the germline V gene are KGHSH and LQKENI. Trimming removed 3 bases from V and 2 bases from J, with 10 bases in between. Full variable domain (rest looked up from reference TRBV18 and TRBJ2-2): NAGVMQNPRHLVRRRGQEARLRCSPMKGHSHVYWYRQLPEEGLKFMVYLQKENIIDESGMPKERFSAEFPKEGPSILRIQQVVRGDSAAYFCASSPLDSNTGELFFGEGSRLTVL.